Below are 17 T cell receptor beta chains sequenced from a single sample in a study of T cells in Graves' hyperthyroidism and ophthalmopathy. Regions amplified from RNA transcripts were the TCR beta CDR3 regions. When the TCR CDR3 underwent first-round RT-PCR, the HTBI primer set was used. TCRdb analysed the multiplex PCR reads with MiXCR anew, one entry per CDR3 protein. The table has hundreds of thousands of distinct CDR3 sequences, roughly 15% seen once; the top ten hold approximately 13%. What was sequenced was blood. These receptor sequences come from a woman between 50 and 59 years old with Graves' ophthalmopathy.

This sequence joins TRBV14 and TRBJ2-3; D ambiguous. There are 18 residues in the CDR3. V was trimmed by 0 bases and J by 0 bases, leaving 16 bases between them. Germline V gene sequence: CDR1 SGHDN, CDR2 FVKESK. In nucleotides, the CDR3 is TGTGCCAGCAGCCAAGAGATTTTCCGCGGCACCAGCACAGATACGCAGTATTTT. It is translated as CASSQEIFRGTSTDTQYF. Based on the CDR3 plus reference TRBV14 and TRBJ2-3, the full variable domain is EAGVTQFPSHSVIEKGQTVTLRCDPISGHDNLYWYRRVMGKEIKFLLHFVKESKQDESGMPNNRFLAERTGGTYSTLKVQPAELEDSGVYFCASSQEIFRGTSTDTQYFGPGTRLTVL.

The chain is built from TRBV19 and TRBJ1-2; D is possibly TRBD1 (5 bases). Trimming removed 6 bases at V and 5 bases at J, with 19 bases between. In germline, CDR1 is LNHDA, CDR2 SQIVND (reference sequence). This CDR3 has 15 residues. CDR3 DNA sequence: TGTGCCAGTAGCAGGATCGGGGGGACGGATTATGGCTACACCTTC. This gives the protein CASSRIGGTDYGYTF.

This clonotype has ten or more counts. This rearrangement joins TRBV7-9 to TRBJ2-2, with 12 bases lining up with TRBD1. The CDR3 runs 22 residues. J lost 7 bases, V lost 4 bases, and 25 bases had no gene match. The germline V gene encodes CDR1 SEHNR and CDR2 FQNEAQ (reference sequence). The CDR3 here is CASSSRNRPGQGALRPGGELFF. The CDR3 DNA reads TGTGCCAGCAGCTCTCGGAATAGGCCGGGACAGGGGGCCCTCAGACCCGGCGGGGAGCTGTTTTTT.

The sample holds many counts of this clonotype. The chain joins TRBV6-2 or TRBV6-3 to TRBJ2-7; 7 bases are shared with TRBD1. The ends lost 8 bases at V and 5 bases at J; junction bases unmatched: 12. The CDR3 consists of 14 residues. CDR1 is MNHEY and CDR2 is SVGEGT in the germline V gene. The CDR3 reads CASVTGALRNEQYF. The DNA of the CDR3 is TGTGCCAGCGTAACAGGGGCCCTGCGTAACGAGCAGTACTTC.

The table lists this clonotype with many counts. The gene calls are TRBV5-1 and TRBJ2-3, with D possibly being TRBD2 (5 bases). The CDR3 consists of 15 residues. Trimming cost V 4 bases and J 0 bases, with 12 bases left between them. Germline CDR1 is SGHRS and CDR2 is YFSETQ. CDR3: CASSRVLGSTDTQYF. CDR3 in DNA: TGCGCCAGCAGCCGCGTACTAGGCAGCACAGATACGCAGTATTTT.

Ten or more counts support this clonotype. This chain connects TRBV12-3 or TRBV12-4 to TRBJ1-1, with D hard to call. CDR3 size: 14 residues. Trimming cost V 3 bases and J 1 base, with 9 bases left between them. The CDR3 loop reads CASSFLGKNTEAFF. Here the CDR3 DNA reads TGTGCCAGCAGTTTTCTGGGGAAGAACACTGAAGCTTTCTTT.

This clonotype was picked up many times. This chain uses TRBV12-3 or TRBV12-4 with TRBJ2-3; either TRBD1 or TRBD2 may supply D (7 bases each). V lost 6 bases and J 0 bases, leaving 16 bases between the germline ends. The CDR3 runs 16 residues. The CDR3 region is CASRDRAGQSTDTQYF. The CDR3 DNA is TGTGCCAGCAGGGATAGAGCGGGACAGAGCACAGATACGCAGTATTTT.

CDR3 loop: CASHREYYGYTF. CDR3 bases: TGTGCCAGCCACAGGGAGTACTATGGCTACACCTTC. This rearrangement joins TRBV25-1 to TRBJ1-2, with D perhaps TRBD1 (6 bases). Looked up from germline, CDR1 is MGHDK and CDR2 is SYGVNS. V lost 8 bases, J lost 3 bases, and 10 bases lay in between. This CDR3 is 12 amino acids long.

This clonotype was counted ten times or more. The V and J genes are TRBV28 and TRBJ2-1; 11 bases align to TRBD2. J was trimmed by 15 bases and V by 5 bases; bases with no gene match: 21. Germline assignment: CDR1 MDHEN and CDR2 SYDVKM. The CDR3 sequence is 17 residues long. For the CDR3, the DNA is TGTGCCAGCAGTCACCCTTTTAGCGGGAGGGCCTATTGGTGTCTGTTCTTC. This codes for CASSHPFSGRAYWCLFF.

This clonotype was picked up many times. This chain connects TRBV2 to TRBJ2-1; TRBD1 agrees at 8 bases. The CDR3 is 16 amino acids. V lost 7 bases and J lost 3; bases outside the gene matches: 11. Germline CDR1 is SNHLY and CDR2 is FYNNEI. This CDR3 is CASTSASGGVYNEQFF. The DNA for the CDR3 is TGTGCCAGCACCTCAGCGTCAGGGGGCGTCTACAATGAGCAGTTCTTC.

As for this clonotype: A clone one base away is much larger, so this may be a read error. CDR3 nucleotides: TGTGCCAGCAGCCATGGACTAGCGGGTTTAAATAAGCAGTTCTTC. Its protein product is CASSHGLAGLNKQFF. The V call is TRBV7-3, the J call TRBJ2-1; 11 bases map to TRBD2. Per the germline V gene, CDR1 is SGHTA and CDR2 is FQGTGA. The CDR3 has 15 amino acids. V lost 5 bases and J lost 11; bases outside the gene matches: 11. Based on the CDR3 plus reference TRBV7-3 and TRBJ2-1, the full variable domain is GAGVSQTPSNKVTEKGKYVELRCDPISGHTALYWYRQSLGQGPEFLIYFQGTGAADDSGLPNDRFFAVRPEGSVSTLKIQRTERGDSAVYLCASSHGLAGLNKQFFGPGTRLTVL.

This clonotype was detected ten times or more. The chain recombines TRBV18 with TRBJ1-6; the D is unclear. The CDR3 spans 14 residues. From germline, CDR1 is KGHSH and CDR2 LQKENI. V lost 2 bases, J lost 6 bases, and 8 bases lay in between. This chain's CDR3 is CASSPGVTNSPLHF. CDR3 DNA sequence: TGTGCCAGCTCACCAGGGGTAACTAATTCACCCCTCCACTTT.

Ten or more counts support this clonotype. This rearrangement joins TRBV27 to TRBJ1-1, with 7 bases fitting TRBD1. V gave up 5 bases and J gave up 2 bases; unmatched junction bases: 8. Germline values: CDR1 MNHEY, CDR2 SMNVEV (reference sequence). This CDR3 region has 15 residues. The chain's CDR3 is CASSGWTGLNTEAFF. CDR3 nucleotide sequence: TGTGCCAGCAGTGGATGGACAGGCCTTAACACTGAAGCTTTCTTT.

This clonotype was seen at least ten times. V usage is TRBV4-2 and J usage is TRBJ1-2, with 10 bases that match TRBD1. The CDR3 totals 14 residues. Trimming took 5 bases from V and 6 from J; bases not matched to a gene: 6. CDR1 is LGHNA, CDR2 YNFKEQ, per germline. CDR3 sequence (DNA): TGTGCCAGCAGCGACAGGGGGCTATCTGATGGCTACACCTTC. Translated: CASSDRGLSDGYTF.

J is TRBJ1-5 and V is TRBV5-6; D gene uncertain. Germline CDR1 is SGHDT and CDR2 is YYEEEE. The CDR3 runs to 13 residues. The ends were cut back, 4 bases at V and 5 bases at J, with 10 bases in the middle. The DNA of the CDR3 is TGTGCCAGCAGCGGAGGTCCAGATCAGCCCCAGCATTTT. Encoded protein: CASSGGPDQPQHF.

This chain joins TRBV4-3 and TRBJ2-1; perhaps TRBD2 as D (5 bases). From germline, CDR1 is LGHNA and CDR2 YSLEER. The germline V and J ends were trimmed by 0 bases and 6 bases, with 15 bases remaining between them. The CDR3 covers 16 residues. The CDR3 bases are TGCGCCAGCAGCCAAGATATCCTAGTAGCGTCCAATGAGCAGTTCTTC. Protein: CASSQDILVASNEQFF.

The CDR3 spells CATSDLGGASYNEQFF. The CDR3 DNA reads as TGTGCCACCAGTGATTTGGGGGGGGCTTCCTACAATGAGCAGTTCTTC. The V and J genes are TRBV24-1 and TRBJ2-1; possibly TRBD2 for D (7 bases). The CDR3 has 16 residues. V was trimmed by 0 bases and J by 1 base, leaving 9 bases between them. The germline CDR1 and CDR2 sequences are KGHDR and SFDVKD.